This T cell receptor beta chain was recovered during a study of T cell responses to AZD1222 COVID-19 vaccine. Study results and limitations: Donors skewed white British and female; clonal diversity was possibly underestimated. CD4 TCRs associated with vaccination spanned spike, dominating at 160-218 and 743-854.

Method: immunoSEQ multiplex PCR; TCRdb's copy keeps in-frame clones and lacks some. Here the sample spans tens of thousands of clones, around 86% being singletons. V lost 2 bases and J lost 3; bases outside the gene matches: 5. The CDR3 loop spans 16 amino acids. Germline lookup yields CDR1 SGHDT and CDR2 YYEEEE. With respect to this clone: Its antigen is still unknown.

The receptor comes from an adult in good health. V usage is TRBV5-6 and J usage is TRBJ1-3, with 10 bases that match TRBD1. The material sequenced was peripheral blood, taken on day 0 of AZD1222 vaccination. CDR3 region: CASSFRQGASGNTIYF. Here the CDR3 DNA reads TGTGCCAGCAGCTTCCGACAGGGGGCCAGTGGAAACACCATATATTTT.